This T cell receptor (beta chain) was retrieved from a study of T-cell memory formation after mild COVID-19. Remarks on this clonotype: Its target is unknown.

Whole-study results and caveats: Later expanders leaned toward CD4+, whereas clones contracting from day 15 to 85 were balanced CD4/CD8. Whether day 37 second-wave clones are SARS-CoV-2-specific was not confirmed.

The 5'RACE method, run with constant-segment primers, produced TCR alpha and TCR beta cDNA libraries (carrying sample barcodes and UMIs). MiXCR, run by TCRdb on the 5' RACE reads, gives a single entry per CDR3 protein. The sample holds under 110,000 distinct CDR3 sequences; approximately 13% are singletons and the top ten take around 30%. The sample comprised PBMCs or a T cell subset sorted from them (not recorded which). The TCR was taken from an adult woman who had mild COVID-19 (a few samples of this study predate the infection). Cell type and time point are not known.

The CDR3: CASSRPLYDSYNEQFF. In DNA form, the CDR3 reads TGTGCCAGCAGCCGTCCCCTATACGACAGTTACAATGAGCAGTTCTTC. The V call is TRBV7-2, the J call TRBJ2-1, with a possible D match to TRBD1 (5 bases). Germline assignment: CDR1 SGHTA and CDR2 FQGNSA. V dropped 5 bases and J dropped 4 bases, with 18 bases sitting between them. This CDR3 has 16 amino acids.